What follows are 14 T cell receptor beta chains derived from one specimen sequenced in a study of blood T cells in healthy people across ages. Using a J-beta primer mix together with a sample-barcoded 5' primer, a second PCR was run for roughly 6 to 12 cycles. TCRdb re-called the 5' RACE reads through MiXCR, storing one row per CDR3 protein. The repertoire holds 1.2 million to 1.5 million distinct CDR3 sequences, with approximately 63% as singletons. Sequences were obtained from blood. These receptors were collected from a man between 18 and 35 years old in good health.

In DNA form, the CDR3 reads TGTGCTAGTGGCCCAATAGCGGGAGCAACGCAGTATTTT. Encoded protein: CASGPIAGATQYF. The chain couples TRBV12-5 to TRBJ2-3; 9 bases align to TRBD2. The CDR3 has 13 residues. CDR1 and CDR2 (germline): LGHNT, FRNRAP. V gave up 6 bases and J gave up 9 bases; unmatched junction bases: 7.

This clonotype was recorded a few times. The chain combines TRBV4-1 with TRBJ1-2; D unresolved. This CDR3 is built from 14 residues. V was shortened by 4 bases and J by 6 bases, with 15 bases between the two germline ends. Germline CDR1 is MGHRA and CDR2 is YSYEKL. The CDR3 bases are TGCGCCAGCAGCCTTCGGGAGAGACTGAATGGCTACACCTTC. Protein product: CASSLRERLNGYTF.

CDR3 loop: CASSRDFGGELFF. In nucleotides, the CDR3 is TGTGCCAGCAGTCGGGACTTCGGCGGGGAGCTGTTTTTT. This chain connects TRBV12-3 or TRBV12-4 to TRBJ2-2; tentatively, D is TRBD2 (6 bases). With 5 bases removed from V and 7 bases from J, the gap between germline ends came to 11 bases. This CDR3 is 13 amino acids long.

CDR3 coding DNA: TGTGCCAGCAGTTACTCGACTAGCGGGGACTACAATGAGCAGTTCTTC. Amino acid sequence: CASSYSTSGDYNEQFF. The genes are TRBV6-5 and TRBJ2-1, with 11 bases lining up with TRBD2. The CDR3 is made up of 16 amino acids. Germline CDR1 reads MNHEY; CDR2 reads SVGAGI. With V trimmed by 0 bases and J by 3 bases, 1 base remained unmatched.

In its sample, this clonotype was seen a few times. In nucleotides, the CDR3 is TGCGCCAGCAGCCAAGATAAGGGGACAGGGCGCGAGCAGTACTTC. This sequence encodes CASSQDKGTGREQYF. The chain combines TRBV4-1 with TRBJ2-7, with 9 bases lining up with TRBD1. The CDR3 loop spans 15 amino acids. Germline V CDR1 and CDR2: MGHRA, YSYEKL. Trimming at V came to 0 bases and at J to 6 bases, leaving 6 bases not matched to a gene.

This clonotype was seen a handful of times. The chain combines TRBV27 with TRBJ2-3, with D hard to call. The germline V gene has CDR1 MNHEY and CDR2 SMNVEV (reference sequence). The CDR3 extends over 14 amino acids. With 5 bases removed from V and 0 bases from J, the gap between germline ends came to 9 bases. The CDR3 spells CASSTIYSTDTQYF. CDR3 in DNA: TGTGCCAGCAGTACAATATATAGCACAGATACGCAGTATTTT.

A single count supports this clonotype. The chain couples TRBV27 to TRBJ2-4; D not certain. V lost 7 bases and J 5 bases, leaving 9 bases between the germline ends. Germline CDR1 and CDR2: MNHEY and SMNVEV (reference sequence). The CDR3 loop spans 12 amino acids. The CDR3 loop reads CASIDEQNIQYF. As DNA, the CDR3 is TGTGCCAGCATTGACGAACAAAACATTCAGTACTTC.

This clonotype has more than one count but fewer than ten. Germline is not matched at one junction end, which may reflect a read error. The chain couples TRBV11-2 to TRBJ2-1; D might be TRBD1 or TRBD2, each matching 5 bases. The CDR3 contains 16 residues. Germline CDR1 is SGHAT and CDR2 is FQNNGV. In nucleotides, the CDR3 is TGTGCCAGCAGCGTAAATTCGGGGCTCTCCAACAATGAGCAGTTCTTC. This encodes CASSVNSGLSNNEQFF.

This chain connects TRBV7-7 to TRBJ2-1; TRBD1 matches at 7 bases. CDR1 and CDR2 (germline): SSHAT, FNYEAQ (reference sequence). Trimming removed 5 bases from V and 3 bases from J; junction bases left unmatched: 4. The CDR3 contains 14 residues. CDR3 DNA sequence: TGTGCCAGCAGCAAGGGACAGAACTACAATGAGCAGTTCTTC. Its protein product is CASSKGQNYNEQFF.

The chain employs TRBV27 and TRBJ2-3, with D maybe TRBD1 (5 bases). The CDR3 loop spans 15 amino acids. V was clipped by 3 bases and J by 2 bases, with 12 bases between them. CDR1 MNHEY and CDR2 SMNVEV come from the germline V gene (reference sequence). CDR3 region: CASSFRQGLTDTQYF. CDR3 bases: TGTGCCAGCAGTTTTAGGCAGGGCCTCACAGATACGCAGTATTTT.

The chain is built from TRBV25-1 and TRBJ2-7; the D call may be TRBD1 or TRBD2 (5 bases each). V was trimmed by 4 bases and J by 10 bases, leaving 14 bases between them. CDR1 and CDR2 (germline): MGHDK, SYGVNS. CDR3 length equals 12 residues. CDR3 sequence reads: CASSVETGAQYF. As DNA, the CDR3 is TGTGCCAGCAGTGTTGAAACCGGGGCCCAGTACTTC.

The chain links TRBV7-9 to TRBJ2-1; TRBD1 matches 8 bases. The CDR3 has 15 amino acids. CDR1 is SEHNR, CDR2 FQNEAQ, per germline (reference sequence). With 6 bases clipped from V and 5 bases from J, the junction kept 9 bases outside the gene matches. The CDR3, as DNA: TGTGCCAGCAGGGAAAAGACAGGGGAGAACAATGAGCAGTTCTTC. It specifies CASREKTGENNEQFF.

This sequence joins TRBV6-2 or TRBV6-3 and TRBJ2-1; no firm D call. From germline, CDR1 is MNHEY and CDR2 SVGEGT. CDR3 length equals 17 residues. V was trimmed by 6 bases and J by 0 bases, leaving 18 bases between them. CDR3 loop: CASRLTSNLLSYNEQFF. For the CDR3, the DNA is TGTGCCAGCAGGTTAACCAGTAACTTACTCTCCTACAATGAGCAGTTCTTC.

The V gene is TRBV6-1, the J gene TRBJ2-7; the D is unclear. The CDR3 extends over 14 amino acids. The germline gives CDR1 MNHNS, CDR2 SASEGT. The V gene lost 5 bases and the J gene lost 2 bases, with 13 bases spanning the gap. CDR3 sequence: CASSHGSGPYEQYF. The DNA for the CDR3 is TGTGCCAGCAGTCATGGATCAGGCCCCTACGAGCAGTACTTC.